This T cell receptor (beta chain) was documented in a study of T cells in Graves' hyperthyroidism and ophthalmopathy. The overall study: Pretreatment peripheral blood was obtained at initial diagnosis.

V gave up 4 bases and J gave up 3 bases, with 21 bases separating them. CDR3 length equals 18 residues. Germline V CDR1 and CDR2: SGHTA, FQGNSA. This clonotype was seen a few times. The CDR3 regions of TCR beta were amplified from RNA transcripts. HTBI primers drove first-round RT-PCR of the TCR CDR3. TCRdb independently ran MiXCR on the multiplex PCR reads; one entry per CDR3 protein. The profile shows 500,000 to 650,000 distinct CDR3 sequences, roughly 15% of them singletons. Criteria for exclusion of patients were uncontrolled infection, other autoimmune disease, pregnancy or lactation. The diagnostic basis comprised clinical symptoms, serum thyroxine and TRAb, thyroid ultrasound and orbital computed tomography.

The gene calls are TRBV7-2 and TRBJ2-2; weak D call: TRBD2 (8 bases). The sequencing input was blood. The sequence was collected from a woman aged 45-60 years with Graves' ophthalmopathy. This chain's CDR3 is CASSSVQGRGGYTGELFF. The CDR3 nucleotides are TGTGCCAGCAGCTCCGTACAGGGGCGCGGGGGGTACACCGGGGAGCTGTTTTTT.